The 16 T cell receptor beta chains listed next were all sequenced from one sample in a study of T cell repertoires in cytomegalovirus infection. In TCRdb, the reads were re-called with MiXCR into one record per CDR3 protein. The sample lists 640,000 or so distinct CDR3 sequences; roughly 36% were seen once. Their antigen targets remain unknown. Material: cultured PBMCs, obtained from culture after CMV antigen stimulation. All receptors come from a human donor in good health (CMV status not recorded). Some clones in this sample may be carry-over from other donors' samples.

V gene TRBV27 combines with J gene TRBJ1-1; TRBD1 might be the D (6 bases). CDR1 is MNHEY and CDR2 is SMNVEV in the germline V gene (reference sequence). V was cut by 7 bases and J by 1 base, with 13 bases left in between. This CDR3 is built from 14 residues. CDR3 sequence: CASKKPGQNTEAFF. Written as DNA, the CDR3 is TGTGCCAGCAAAAAACCGGGACAGAACACTGAAGCTTTCTTT.

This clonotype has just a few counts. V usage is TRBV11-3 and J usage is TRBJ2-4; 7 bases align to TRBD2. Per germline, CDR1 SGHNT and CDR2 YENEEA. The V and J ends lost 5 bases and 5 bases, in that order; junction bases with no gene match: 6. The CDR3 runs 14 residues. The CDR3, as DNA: TGTGCCAGCAGCGGGGGGGGGGATCAAAACATTCAGTACTTC. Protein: CASSGGGDQNIQYF.

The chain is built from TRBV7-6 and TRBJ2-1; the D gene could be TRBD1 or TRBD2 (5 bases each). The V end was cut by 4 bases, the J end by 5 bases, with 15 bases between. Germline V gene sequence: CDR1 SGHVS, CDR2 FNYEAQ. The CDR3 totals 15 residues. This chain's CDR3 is CASSSTGRGDNEQFF. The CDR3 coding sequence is TGTGCCAGCAGCTCCACGGGGAGAGGGGACAATGAGCAGTTCTTC. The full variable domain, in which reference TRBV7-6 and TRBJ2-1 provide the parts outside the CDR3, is GAGVSQSPRYKVTKRGQDVALRCDPISGHVSLYWYRQALGQGPEFLTYFNYEAQQDKSGLPNDRFSAERPEGSISTLTIQRTEQRDSAMYRCASSSTGRGDNEQFFGPGTRLTVL.

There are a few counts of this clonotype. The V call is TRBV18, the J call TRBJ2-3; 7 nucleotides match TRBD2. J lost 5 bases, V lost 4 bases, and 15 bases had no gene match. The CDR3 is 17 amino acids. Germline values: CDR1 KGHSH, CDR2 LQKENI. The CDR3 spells CASSRAGAGSHRDTQYF. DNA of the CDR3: TGTGCCAGCTCACGCGCGGGAGCGGGGAGTCATAGAGATACGCAGTATTTT.

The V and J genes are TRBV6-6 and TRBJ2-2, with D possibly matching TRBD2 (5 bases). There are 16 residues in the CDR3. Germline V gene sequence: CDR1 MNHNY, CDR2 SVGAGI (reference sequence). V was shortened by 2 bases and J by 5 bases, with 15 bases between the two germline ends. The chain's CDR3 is CASSYGLAAGTGELFF. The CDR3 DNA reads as TGTGCCAGCAGTTACGGACTGGCGGCCGGGACCGGGGAGCTGTTTTTT.

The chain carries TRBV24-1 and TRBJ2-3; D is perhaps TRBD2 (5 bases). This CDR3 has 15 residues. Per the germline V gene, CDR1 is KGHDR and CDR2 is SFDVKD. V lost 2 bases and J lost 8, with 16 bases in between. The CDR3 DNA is TGTGCCACCAGTGATTCTAGCTCCTCCCCCGGTACGCAGTATTTT. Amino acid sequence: CATSDSSSSPGTQYF.

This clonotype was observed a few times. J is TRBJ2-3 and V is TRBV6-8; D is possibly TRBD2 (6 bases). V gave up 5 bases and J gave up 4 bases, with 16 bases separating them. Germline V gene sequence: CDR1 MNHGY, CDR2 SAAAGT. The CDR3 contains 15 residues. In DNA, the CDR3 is TGTGCCAGCAGTCCAGGGACTGCACTCCCAGATACGCAGTATTTT. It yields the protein CASSPGTALPDTQYF.

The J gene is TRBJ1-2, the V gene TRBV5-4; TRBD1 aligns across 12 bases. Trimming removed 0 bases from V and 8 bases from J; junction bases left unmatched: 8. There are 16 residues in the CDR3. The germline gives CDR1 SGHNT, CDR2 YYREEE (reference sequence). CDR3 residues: CASSLDRDRGRRGYTF. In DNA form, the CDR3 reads TGTGCCAGCAGCTTGGACCGGGACAGGGGGCGAAGGGGCTACACCTTC.

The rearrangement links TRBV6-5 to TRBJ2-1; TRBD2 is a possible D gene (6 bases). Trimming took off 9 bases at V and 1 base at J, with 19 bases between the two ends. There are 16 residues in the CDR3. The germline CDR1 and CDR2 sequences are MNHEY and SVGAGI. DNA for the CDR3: TGTGCCAGTGGTCGGGAGTCCCCTGGATCCTACAATGAGCAGTTCTTC. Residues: CASGRESPGSYNEQFF.

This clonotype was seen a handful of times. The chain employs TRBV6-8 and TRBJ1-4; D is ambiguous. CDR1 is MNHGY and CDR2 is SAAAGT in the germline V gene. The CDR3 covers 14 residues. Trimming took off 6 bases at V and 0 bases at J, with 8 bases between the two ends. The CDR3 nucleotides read TGTGCCAGCAGAGGAGTTACAACTAATGAAAAACTGTTTTTT. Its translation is CASRGVTTNEKLFF.

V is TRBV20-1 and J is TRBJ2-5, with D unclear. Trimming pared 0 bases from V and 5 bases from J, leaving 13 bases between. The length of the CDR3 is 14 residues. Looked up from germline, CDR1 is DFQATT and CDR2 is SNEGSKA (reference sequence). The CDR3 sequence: CSARDPGPAETQYF. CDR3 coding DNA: TGCAGTGCTAGAGATCCGGGCCCTGCGGAGACCCAGTACTTC.

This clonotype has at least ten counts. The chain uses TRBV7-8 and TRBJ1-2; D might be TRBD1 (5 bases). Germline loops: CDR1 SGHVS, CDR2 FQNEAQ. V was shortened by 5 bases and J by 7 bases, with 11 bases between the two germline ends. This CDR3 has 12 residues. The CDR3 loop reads CASSQEGFGYTF. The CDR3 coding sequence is TGTGCCAGCAGCCAAGAGGGGTTTGGCTACACCTTC.

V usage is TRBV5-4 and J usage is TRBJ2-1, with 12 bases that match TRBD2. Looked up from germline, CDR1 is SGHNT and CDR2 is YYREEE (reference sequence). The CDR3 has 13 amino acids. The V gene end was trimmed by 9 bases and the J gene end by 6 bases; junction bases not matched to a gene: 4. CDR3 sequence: CATLTSGSNEQFF. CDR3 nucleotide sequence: TGTGCCACCTTGACTAGCGGGAGCAATGAGCAGTTCTTC.

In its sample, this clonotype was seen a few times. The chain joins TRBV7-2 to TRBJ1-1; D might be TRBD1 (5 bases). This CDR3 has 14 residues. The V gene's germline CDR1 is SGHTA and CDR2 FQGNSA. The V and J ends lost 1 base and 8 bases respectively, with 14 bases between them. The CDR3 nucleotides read TGTGCCAGCAGCTTAGTCTCGGATGGGGACGAAGCTTTCTTT. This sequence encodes CASSLVSDGDEAFF.

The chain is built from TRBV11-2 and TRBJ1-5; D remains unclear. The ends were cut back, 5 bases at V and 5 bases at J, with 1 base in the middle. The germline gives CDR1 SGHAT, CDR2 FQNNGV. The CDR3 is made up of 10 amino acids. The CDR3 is CASSHQPQHF. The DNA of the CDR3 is TGTGCCAGCAGCCATCAGCCCCAGCATTTT. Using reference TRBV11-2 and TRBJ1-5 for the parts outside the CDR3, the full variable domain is EAGVAQSPRYKIIEKRQSVAFWCNPISGHATLYWYQQILGQGPKLLIQFQNNGVVDDSQLPKDRFSAERLKGVDSTLKIQPAKLEDSAVYLCASSHQPQHFGDGTRLSIL.

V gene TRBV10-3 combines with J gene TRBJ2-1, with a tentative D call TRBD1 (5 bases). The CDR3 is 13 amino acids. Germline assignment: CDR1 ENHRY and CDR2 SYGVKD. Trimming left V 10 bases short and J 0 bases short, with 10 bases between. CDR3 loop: CATRADSYNEQFF. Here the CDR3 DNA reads TGTGCCACCAGGGCCGACTCCTACAATGAGCAGTTCTTC.